This T cell receptor (beta chain) is from a study of blood T cell repertoires in COVID-19. Whole-study context: PBMCs, B-cell-depleted T cells, or T cells provided the cDNA or gDNA that made up the material.

V lost 3 bases and J lost 3; bases outside the gene matches: 4. Germline V gives CDR1 SGHAT, CDR2 FQNNGV. The CDR3 sequence is 14 residues long. Participants were aged about 18 to 100 years from more than 20 US areas. Profiled with immunoSEQ multiplex PCR; TCRdb holds only in-frame clones, not every one. Here the sample spans some 100,000 clones, 70% to 90% being singletons. The V gene is TRBV11-2, the J gene TRBJ2-7; 8 bases align to TRBD1. The TCR comes from a woman in her fifties or sixties who had recovered from COVID-19. The sample was PBMCs or T cells enriched from blood (not recorded which). In DNA, the CDR3 is TGTGCCAGCAGCTTTGGGACAGGAAACTACGAGCAGTACTTC. Translation gives CASSFGTGNYEQYF.